Listed here is a single T cell receptor (beta chain). Its cognate antigen has yet to be identified. Within one base of it there is no much larger clone, and no base qualities were kept. V loses 3 bases, J loses 6 bases, and the germline ends lie 11 bases apart. The cysteine opens and the phenylalanine closes a CDR3 of 13 amino acids. The retained sequence is limited to the CDR3, 39 bases, with the frame set at the first base. CDR1 and CDR2 are read off the germline V gene (reference sequence) as MNHEY and SMNVEV. This sample was included in a study of OX40 agonist ivuxolimab in advanced cancers. Some background on the complete study: Ivuxolimab was an agonistic, fully human IgG2 monoclonal antibody directed against OX40 (CD134), a costimulatory receptor. Partial responses were achieved by three dose-escalation patients, of whom one had hepatocellular carcinoma and two had cutaneous melanoma. Prior anti-PD-1, anti-PD-L1 or anti-CTLA-4 therapy was permitted, and checkpoint inhibitors had been received by roughly 40% of dose-escalation patients. Among the roughly 50 dose-escalation patients, 19 had hepatocellular carcinoma, roughly 15 melanoma, 9 renal cell carcinoma and 9 head and neck cancer. The point of sequencing TCRbeta in the periphery was to test whether ivuxolimab changed TCR sequence diversity and drove clonal T-cell expansion. Intravenous ivuxolimab was administered to patients every 2 weeks at six dose levels: 0.01, 0.1, 0.3, 1.5, 3 and 10 mg/kg. A male proportion of approximately 83% and a mean age of 60 years, ranging from roughly 20 to 80, were recorded for the dose-escalation cohort. The paper covers the monotherapy dose-escalation part of the phase I ivuxolimab trial, which included N ≈ 52 patients. Points the paper makes about the study in general: In partial responders in the 0.1-3.0 mg/kg groups, normalized peripheral clonal expansion was found to be among the lowest, especially among CD8+ T cells. Low levels of normalized T-cell clonal expansion were also shown by some nonresponding patients. After ivuxolimab, expanded clones were on average more numerous among CD8+ T cells than among CD4+ T cells. At doses of 0.1 to 3.0 mg/kg, clonal expansion of both CD4+ and CD8+ blood T cells was observed from baseline to week 6. The antigen specificity of the clonally expanded peripheral T cells was not determined.

The trial excluded patients who had a history of autoimmune disease or who were on systemic immunosuppression. Peripheral blood for TCR sequencing was collected from all dose cohorts at baseline, on cycle 4 day 1, and on cycle 7 day 1. Samples were obtained from an open-label, multicenter, first-in-human phase I dose-escalation trial of ivuxolimab. Adults with locally advanced or metastatic head and neck squamous cell, hepatocellular, melanoma or renal cell carcinoma were enrolled in the trial. CD4+ and CD8+ T cells were sorted separately from peripheral blood before TCR sequencing. To sequence the TCRbeta CDR3 region, genomic DNA was isolated from the sorted cells. The immunoSEQ Assay was used to sequence the TCRbeta CDR3 regions. As stored in TCRdb, this immuneACCESS dataset retains in-frame rearrangements with V and J assigned. A fraction of the clones does not appear; measured against another copy, unresolved V genes explain less than half of the discrepancy, and the remainder lacks a known reason. The sample table shows around 80,000 clones, and roughly 85% are seen once. The ten largest clones take up roughly 3.1% of the sample.

The sample here was CD4+ or CD8+ T cells sorted from blood, taken in a trial of the OX40 agonist ivuxolimab. The chain links TRBV27 with TRBJ1-2, and TRBD1 may be the D gene, going by 6 matching bases. The receptor comes from an adult with an advanced solid tumor such as melanoma, head and neck, liver or kidney cancer. The DNA sequence reads TGTGCCAGCAGTTTGGGGGGGGCCGATGGCTACACCTTC. This translates into CASSLGGADGYTF.